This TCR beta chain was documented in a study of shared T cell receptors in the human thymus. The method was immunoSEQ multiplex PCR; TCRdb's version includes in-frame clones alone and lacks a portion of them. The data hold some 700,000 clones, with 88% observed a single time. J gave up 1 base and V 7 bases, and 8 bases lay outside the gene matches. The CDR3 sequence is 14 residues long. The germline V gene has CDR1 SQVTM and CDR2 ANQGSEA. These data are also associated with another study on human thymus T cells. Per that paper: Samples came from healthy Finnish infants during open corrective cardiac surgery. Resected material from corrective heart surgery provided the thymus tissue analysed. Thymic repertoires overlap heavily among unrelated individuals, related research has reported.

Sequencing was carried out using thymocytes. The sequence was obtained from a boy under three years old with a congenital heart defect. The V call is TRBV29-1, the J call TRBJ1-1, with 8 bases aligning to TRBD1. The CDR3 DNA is TGCAGCGGGCAGGGGGCGAGGACGAACACTGAAGCTTTCTTT. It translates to CSGQGARTNTEAFF.